The clone carrying this TCR beta chain was seen many times. The data were taken from a study of T cells in Graves' hyperthyroidism and ophthalmopathy. Per the germline V gene, CDR1 is MNHNS and CDR2 is SASEGT. V was pared by 7 bases and J by 2 bases, with 8 bases between. This CDR3 spans 12 amino acids. RNA transcripts were the template for amplifying TCR beta CDR3 regions. RT-PCR in the first round (using the HTBI primer set) targeted the TCR CDR3. TCRdb reanalysed the multiplex PCR reads using MiXCR and keeps one entry per CDR3 protein. The sample carries hundreds of thousands of distinct CDR3 sequences, more than 20% recorded once. The study based diagnoses on clinical symptoms, serum thyroxine and TRAb, thyroid ultrasound and orbital computed tomography.

The chain employs TRBV6-1 and TRBJ1-1; D unclear. The clonotype comes from a man aged 25-45 years with Graves' ophthalmopathy. Sequencing was carried out using blood. DNA of the CDR3: TGTGCCAGCACGTACCCCAACACTGAAGCTTTCTTT. Translating gives CASTYPNTEAFF.